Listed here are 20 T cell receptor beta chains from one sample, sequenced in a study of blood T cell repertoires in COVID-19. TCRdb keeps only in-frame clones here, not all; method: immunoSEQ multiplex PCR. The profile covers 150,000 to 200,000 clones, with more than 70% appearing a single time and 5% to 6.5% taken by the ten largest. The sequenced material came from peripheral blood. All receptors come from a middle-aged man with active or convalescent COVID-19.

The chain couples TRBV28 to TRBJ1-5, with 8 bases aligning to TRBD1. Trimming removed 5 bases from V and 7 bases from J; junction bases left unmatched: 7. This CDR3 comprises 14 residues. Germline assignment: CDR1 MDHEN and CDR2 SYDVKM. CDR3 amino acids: CASSQDRGRQPQHF. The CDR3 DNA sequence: TGTGCCAGCAGTCAAGACAGGGGCCGGCAGCCCCAGCATTTT.

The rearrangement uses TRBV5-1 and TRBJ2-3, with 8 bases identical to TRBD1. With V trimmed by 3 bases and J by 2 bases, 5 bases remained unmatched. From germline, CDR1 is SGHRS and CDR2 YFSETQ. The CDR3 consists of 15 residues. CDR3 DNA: TGCGCCAGCAGCTCGGACAGGGAGGCCACAGATACGCAGTATTTT. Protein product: CASSSDREATDTQYF.

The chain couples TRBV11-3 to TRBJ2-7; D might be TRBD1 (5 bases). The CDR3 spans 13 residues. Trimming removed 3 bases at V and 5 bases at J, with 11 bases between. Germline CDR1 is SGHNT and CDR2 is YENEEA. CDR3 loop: CASSFQGGNEQYF. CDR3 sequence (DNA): TGTGCCAGCAGCTTCCAGGGTGGTAACGAGCAGTACTTC.

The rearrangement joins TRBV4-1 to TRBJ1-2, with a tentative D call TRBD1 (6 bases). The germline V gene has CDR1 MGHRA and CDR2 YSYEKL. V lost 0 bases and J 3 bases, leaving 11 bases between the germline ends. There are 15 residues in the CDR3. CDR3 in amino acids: CASSQDRDMYYGYTF. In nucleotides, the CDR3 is TGCGCCAGCAGCCAAGACCGGGACATGTACTATGGCTACACCTTC.

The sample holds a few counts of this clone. The CDR3 coding sequence is TGTGCCTGGAGTAGCCGGGACAGGGGCGTTGAAAAACTGTTTTTT. Amino acid sequence: CAWSSRDRGVEKLFF. The chain carries TRBV30 and TRBJ1-4; the match to TRBD1 covers 10 bases. The CDR3 runs to 15 residues. CDR1 and CDR2 from the germline V gene are GTSNPN and SVGIG (reference sequence). The V segment lost 2 bases and the J segment 7 bases; nucleotides outside the gene matches: 7.

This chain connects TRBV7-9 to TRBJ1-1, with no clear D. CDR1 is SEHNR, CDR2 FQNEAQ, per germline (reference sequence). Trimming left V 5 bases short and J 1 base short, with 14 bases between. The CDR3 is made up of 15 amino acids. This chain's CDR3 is CASSLREGRNTEAFF. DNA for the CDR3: TGTGCCAGCAGCCTCCGGGAGGGCAGGAACACTGAAGCTTTCTTT.

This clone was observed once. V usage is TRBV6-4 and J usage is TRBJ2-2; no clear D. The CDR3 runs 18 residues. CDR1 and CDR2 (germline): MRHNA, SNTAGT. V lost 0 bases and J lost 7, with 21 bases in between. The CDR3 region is CASSDSISVYRVFGELFF. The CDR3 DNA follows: TGTGCCAGCAGTGACTCGATATCGGTCTATCGGGTGTTCGGGGAGCTGTTTTTT.

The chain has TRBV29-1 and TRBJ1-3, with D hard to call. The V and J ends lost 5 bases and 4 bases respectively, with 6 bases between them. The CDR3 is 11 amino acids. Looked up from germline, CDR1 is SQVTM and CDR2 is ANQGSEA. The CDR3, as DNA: TGCAGCGTTATTATCGGAAACACCATATATTTT. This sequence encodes CSVIIGNTIYF. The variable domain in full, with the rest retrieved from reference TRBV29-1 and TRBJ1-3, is SAVISQKPSRDICQRGTSLTIQCQVDSQVTMMFWYRQQPGQSLTLIATANQGSEATYESGFVIDKFPISRPNLTFSTLTVSNMSPEDSSIYLCSVIIGNTIYFGEGSWLTVV.

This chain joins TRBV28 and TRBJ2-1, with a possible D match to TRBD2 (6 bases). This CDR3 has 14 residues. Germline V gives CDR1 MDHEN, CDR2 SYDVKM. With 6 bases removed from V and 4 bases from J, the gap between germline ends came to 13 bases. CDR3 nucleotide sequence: TGTGCCAGCAGGGAGGGACGGATGTACAATGAGCAGTTCTTC. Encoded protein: CASREGRMYNEQFF.

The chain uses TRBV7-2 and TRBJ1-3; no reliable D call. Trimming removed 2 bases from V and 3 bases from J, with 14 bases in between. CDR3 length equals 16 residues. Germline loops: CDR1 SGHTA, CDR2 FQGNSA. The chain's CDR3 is CASSLNPGRGGNTIYF. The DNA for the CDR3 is TGTGCCAGCAGCTTAAATCCCGGGAGAGGTGGAAACACCATATATTTT.

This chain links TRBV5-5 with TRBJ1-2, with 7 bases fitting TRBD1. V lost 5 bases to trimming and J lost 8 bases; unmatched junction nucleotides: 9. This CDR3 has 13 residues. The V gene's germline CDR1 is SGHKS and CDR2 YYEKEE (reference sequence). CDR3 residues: CASSLTGERGYTF. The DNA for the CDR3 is TGTGCCAGCAGTCTTACAGGGGAGAGGGGCTACACCTTC.

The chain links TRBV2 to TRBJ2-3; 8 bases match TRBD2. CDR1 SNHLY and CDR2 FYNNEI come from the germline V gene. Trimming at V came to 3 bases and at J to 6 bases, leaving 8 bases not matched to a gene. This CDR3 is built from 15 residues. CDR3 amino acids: CASSDSAGGLDTQYF. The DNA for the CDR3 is TGTGCCAGCAGTGATTCTGCGGGAGGACTGGATACGCAGTATTTT.

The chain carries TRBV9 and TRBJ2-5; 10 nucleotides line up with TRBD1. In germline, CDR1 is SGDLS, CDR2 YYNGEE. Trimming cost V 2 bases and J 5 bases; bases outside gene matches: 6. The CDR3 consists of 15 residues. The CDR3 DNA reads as TGTGCCAGCAGCGTGGGACCGGGACAGGGGGAGACCCAGTACTTC. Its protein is CASSVGPGQGETQYF. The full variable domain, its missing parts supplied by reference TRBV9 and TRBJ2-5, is DSGVTQTPKHLITATGQRVTLRCSPRSGDLSVYWYQQSLDQGLQFLIQYYNGEERAKGNILERFSAQQFPDLHSELNLSSLELGDSALYFCASSVGPGQGETQYFGPGTRLLVL.

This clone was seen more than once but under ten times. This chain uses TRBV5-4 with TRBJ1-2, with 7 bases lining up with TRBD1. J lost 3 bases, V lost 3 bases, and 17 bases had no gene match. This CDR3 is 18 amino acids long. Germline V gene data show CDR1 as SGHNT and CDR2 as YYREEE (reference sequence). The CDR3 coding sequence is TGTGCCAGCAGCTCGAACCGGCTTATGACAGGGAACGACTATGGCTACACCTTC. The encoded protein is CASSSNRLMTGNDYGYTF.

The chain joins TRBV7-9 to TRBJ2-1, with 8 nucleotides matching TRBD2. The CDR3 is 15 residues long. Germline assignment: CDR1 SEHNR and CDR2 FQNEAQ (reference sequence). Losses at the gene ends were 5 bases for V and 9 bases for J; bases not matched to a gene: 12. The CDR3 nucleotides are TGTGCCAGCAGCCCAAGGACTAGCCGGAGGGGTGAGCAGTTCTTC. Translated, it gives CASSPRTSRRGEQFF.

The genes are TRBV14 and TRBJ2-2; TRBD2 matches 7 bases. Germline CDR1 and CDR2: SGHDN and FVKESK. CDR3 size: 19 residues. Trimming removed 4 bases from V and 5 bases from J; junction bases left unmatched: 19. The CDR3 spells CASSPRLFFGGSRTGELFF. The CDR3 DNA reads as TGTGCCAGCAGCCCCAGACTTTTCTTCGGCGGGAGTCGTACCGGGGAGCTGTTTTTT.

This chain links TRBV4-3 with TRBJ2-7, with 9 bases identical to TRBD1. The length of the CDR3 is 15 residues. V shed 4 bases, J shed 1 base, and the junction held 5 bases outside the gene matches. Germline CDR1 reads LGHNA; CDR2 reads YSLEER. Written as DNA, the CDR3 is TGCGCCAGCAGCCGCACCGGGACAGGGTCCTACGAGCAGTACTTC. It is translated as CASSRTGTGSYEQYF.

The CDR3 protein is CASSLGLGSAETQYF. The CDR3 bases are TGCGCCAGCAGCCTCGGGTTAGGTTCTGCGGAGACCCAGTACTTC. The rearrangement links TRBV5-1 to TRBJ2-5; D is ambiguous. There are 15 residues in the CDR3. Trimming left V 4 bases short and J 5 bases short, with 18 bases between. Germline CDR1 reads SGHRS; CDR2 reads YFSETQ.

The CDR3 reads CSALTGGHGYTF. In DNA, the CDR3 is TGCAGCGCACTTACAGGGGGCCATGGCTACACCTTC. V is TRBV29-1 and J is TRBJ1-2; TRBD1 agrees at 9 bases. Germline V CDR1 and CDR2: SQVTM, ANQGSEA. The CDR3 loop spans 12 amino acids. Trimming at V came to 7 bases and at J to 6 bases, leaving 6 bases not matched to a gene.

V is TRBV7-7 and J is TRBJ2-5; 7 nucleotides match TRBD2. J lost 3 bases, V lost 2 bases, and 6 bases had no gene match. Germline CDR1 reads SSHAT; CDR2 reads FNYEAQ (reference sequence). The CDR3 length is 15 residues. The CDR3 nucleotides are TGTGCCAGCAGCTTATCGGGGGGAGTGGAAGAGACCCAGTACTTC. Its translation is CASSLSGGVEETQYF.